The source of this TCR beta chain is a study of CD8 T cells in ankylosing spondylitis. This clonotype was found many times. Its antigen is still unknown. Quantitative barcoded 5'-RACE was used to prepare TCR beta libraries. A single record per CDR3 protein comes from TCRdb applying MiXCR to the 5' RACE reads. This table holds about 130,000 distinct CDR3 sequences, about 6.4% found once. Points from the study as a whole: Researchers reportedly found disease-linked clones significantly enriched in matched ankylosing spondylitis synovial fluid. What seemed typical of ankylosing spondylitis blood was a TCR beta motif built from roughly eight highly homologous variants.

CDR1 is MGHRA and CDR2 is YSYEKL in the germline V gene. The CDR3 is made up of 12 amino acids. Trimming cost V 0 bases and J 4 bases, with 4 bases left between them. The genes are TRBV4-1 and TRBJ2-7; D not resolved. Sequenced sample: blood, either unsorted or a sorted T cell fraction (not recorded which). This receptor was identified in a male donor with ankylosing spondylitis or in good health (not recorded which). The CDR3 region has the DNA TGCGCCAGCAGCCAAGAAGGTTACGAGCAGTACTTC. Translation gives CASSQEGYEQYF.